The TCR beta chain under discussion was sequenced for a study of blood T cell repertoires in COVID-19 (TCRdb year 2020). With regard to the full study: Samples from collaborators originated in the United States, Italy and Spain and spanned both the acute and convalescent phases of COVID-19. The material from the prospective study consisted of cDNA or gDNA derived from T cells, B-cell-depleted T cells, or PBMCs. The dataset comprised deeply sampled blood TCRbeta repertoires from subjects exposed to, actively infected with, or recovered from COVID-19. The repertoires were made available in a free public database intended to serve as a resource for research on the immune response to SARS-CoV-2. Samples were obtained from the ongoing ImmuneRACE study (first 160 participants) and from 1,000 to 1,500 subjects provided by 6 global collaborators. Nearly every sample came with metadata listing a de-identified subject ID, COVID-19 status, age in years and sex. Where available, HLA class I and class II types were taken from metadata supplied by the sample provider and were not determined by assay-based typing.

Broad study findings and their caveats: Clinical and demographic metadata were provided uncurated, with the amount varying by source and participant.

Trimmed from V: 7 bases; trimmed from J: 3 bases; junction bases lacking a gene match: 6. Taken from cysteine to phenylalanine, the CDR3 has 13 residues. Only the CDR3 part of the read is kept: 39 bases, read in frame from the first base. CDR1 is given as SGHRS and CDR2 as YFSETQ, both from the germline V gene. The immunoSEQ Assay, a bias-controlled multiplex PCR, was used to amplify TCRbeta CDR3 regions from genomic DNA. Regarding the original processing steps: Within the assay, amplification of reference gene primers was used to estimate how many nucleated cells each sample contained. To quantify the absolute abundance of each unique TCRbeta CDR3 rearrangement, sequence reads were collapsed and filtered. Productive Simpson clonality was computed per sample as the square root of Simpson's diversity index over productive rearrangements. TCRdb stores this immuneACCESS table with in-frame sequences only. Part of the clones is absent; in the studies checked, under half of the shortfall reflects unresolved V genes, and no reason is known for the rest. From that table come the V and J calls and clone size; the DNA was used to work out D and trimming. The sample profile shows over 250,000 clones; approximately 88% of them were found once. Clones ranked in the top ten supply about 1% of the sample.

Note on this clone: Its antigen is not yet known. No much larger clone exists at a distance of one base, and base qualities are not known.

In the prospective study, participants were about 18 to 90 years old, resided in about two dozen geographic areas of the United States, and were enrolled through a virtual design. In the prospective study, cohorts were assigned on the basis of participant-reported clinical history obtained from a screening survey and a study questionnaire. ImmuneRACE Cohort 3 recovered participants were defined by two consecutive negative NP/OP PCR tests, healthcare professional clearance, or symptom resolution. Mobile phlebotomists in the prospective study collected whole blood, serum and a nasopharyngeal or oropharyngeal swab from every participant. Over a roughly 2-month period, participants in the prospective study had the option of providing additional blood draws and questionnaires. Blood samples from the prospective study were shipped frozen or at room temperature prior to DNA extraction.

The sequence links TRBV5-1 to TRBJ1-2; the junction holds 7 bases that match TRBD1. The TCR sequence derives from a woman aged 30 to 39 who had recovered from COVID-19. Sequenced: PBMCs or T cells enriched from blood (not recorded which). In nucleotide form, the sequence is TGCGCCAGCCGGACAGGAGATTACTATGGCTACACCTTC. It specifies CASRTGDYYGYTF.